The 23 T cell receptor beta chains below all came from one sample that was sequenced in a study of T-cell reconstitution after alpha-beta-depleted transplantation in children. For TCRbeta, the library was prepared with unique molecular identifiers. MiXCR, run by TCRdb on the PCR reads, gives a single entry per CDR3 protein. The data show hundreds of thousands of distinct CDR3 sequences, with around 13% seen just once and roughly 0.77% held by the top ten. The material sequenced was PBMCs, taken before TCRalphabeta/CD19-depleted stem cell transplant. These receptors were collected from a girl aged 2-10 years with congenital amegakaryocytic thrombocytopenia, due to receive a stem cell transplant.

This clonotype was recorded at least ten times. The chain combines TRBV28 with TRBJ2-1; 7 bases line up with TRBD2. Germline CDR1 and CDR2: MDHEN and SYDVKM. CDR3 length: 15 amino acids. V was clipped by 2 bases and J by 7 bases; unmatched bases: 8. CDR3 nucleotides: TGTGCCAGCAGTTTAGTGTGGGAGGGCGGGAATGAGCAGTTCTTC. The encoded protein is CASSLVWEGGNEQFF.

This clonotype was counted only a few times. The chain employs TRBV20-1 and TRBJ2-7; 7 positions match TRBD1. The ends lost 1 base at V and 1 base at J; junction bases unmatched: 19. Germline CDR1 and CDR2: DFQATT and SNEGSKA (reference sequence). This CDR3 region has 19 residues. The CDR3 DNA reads TGCAGTGCTAGAGTCCTTAAGGTCTTAAGGGGGCCCGCGTCCTACGAGCAGTACTTC. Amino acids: CSARVLKVLRGPASYEQYF.

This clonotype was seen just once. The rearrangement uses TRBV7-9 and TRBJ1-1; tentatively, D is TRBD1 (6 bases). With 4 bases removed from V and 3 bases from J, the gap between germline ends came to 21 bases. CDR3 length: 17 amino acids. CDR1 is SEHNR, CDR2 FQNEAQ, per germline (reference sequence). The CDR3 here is CASSSLGGGVHDTEAFF. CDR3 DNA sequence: TGTGCCAGCAGCTCCCTCGGAGGGGGAGTGCACGACACTGAAGCTTTCTTT.

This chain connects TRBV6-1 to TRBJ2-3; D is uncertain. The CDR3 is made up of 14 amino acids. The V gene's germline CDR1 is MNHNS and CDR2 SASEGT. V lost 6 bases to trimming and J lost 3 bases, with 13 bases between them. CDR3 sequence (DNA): TGTGCCAGCAGGACGGGTTACGGGACAGATACGCAGTATTTT. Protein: CASRTGYGTDTQYF.

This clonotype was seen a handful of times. The CDR3 DNA reads TGTGCCAGCATGGTGGCCTCTTCGTATCGTGAGCAGTTCTTC. Translation gives CASMVASSYREQFF. V and J are TRBV6-2 or TRBV6-3 and TRBJ2-1; D is unclear. V was pared by 7 bases and J by 9 bases, with 19 bases between. This CDR3 region has 14 residues. Germline V CDR1 and CDR2: MNHEY, SVGEGT.

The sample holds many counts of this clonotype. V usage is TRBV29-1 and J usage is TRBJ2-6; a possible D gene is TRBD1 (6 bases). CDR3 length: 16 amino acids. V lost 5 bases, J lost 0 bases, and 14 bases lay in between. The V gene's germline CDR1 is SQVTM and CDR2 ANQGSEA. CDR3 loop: CSVLPQGASGANVLTF. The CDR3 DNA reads TGCAGCGTTCTCCCACAGGGTGCCTCTGGGGCCAACGTCCTGACTTTC.

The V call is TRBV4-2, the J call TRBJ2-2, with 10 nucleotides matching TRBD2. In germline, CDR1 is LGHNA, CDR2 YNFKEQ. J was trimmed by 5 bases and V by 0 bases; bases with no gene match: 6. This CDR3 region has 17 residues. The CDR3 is CASSQEILAGVTGELFF. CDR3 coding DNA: TGTGCCAGCAGCCAAGAAATCCTAGCGGGAGTTACCGGGGAGCTGTTTTTT.

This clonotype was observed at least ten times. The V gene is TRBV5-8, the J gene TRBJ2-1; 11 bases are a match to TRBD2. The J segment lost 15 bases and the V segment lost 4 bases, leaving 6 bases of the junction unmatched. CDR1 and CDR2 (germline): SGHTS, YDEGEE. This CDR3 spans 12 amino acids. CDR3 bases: TGTGCCAGCAGCAAAGTAGCGGGAGGGGGGTTCTTC. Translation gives CASSKVAGGGFF.

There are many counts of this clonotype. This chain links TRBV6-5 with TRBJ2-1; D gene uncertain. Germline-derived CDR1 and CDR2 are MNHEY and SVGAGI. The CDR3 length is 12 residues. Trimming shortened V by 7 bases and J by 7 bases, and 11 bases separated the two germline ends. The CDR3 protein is CASKTESNEQFF. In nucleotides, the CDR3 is TGTGCCAGCAAGACCGAATCGAATGAGCAGTTCTTC.

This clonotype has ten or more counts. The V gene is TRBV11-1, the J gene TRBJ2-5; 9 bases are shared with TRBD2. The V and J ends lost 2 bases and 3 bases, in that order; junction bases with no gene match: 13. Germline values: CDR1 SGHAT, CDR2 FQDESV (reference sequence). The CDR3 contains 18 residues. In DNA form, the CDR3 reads TGTGCCAGCAGCTTACGGTTTTTAGGACTAGCGTTCGAAGAGACCCAGTACTTC. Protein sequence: CASSLRFLGLAFEETQYF.

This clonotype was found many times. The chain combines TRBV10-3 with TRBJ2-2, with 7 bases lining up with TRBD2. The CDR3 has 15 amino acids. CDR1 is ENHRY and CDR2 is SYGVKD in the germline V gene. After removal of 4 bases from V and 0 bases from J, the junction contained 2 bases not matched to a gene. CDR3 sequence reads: CAISASGANTGELFF. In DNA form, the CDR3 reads TGTGCCATCAGTGCTAGCGGTGCGAACACCGGGGAGCTGTTTTTT.

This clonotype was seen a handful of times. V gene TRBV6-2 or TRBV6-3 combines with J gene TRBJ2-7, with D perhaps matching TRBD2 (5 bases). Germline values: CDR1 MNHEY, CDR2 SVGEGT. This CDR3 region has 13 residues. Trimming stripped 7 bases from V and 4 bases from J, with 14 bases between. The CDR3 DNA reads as TGTGCCAGCACCATCGGGCCGGGGTACGAGCAGTACTTC. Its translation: CASTIGPGYEQYF.

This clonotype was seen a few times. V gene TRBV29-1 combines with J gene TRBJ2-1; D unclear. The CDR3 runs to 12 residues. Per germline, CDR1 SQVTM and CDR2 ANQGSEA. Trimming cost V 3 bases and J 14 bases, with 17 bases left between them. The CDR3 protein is CSVDPPISPEFF. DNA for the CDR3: TGCAGCGTTGACCCTCCCATAAGCCCTGAGTTCTTC.

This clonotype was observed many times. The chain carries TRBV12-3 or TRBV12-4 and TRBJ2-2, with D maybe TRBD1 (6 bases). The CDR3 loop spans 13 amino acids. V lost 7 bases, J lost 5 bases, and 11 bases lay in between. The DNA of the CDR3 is TGTGCCAGCAACAAACAGGGAACCGGGGAGCTGTTTTTT. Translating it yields CASNKQGTGELFF.

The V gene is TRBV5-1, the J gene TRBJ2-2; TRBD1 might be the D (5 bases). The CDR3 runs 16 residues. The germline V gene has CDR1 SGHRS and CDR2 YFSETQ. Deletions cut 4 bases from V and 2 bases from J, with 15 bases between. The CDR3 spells CASSDRTPKNTGELFF. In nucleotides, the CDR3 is TGCGCCAGCAGCGACCGGACACCTAAAAACACCGGGGAGCTGTTTTTT.

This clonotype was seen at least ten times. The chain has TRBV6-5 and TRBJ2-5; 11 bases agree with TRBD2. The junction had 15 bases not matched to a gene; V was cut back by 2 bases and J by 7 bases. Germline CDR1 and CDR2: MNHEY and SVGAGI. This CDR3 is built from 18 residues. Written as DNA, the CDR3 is TGTGCCAGCAGTTACCGTCTAGCGGGAGGATTAGGCCGACGGACCCAGTACTTC. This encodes CASSYRLAGGLGRRTQYF.

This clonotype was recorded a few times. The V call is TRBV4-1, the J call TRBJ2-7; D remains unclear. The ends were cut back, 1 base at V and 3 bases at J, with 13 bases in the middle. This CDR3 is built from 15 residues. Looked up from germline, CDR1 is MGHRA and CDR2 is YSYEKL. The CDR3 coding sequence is TGCGCCAGCAGCCAAGTATGGGCCCCCGACTACGAGCAGTACTTC. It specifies CASSQVWAPDYEQYF.

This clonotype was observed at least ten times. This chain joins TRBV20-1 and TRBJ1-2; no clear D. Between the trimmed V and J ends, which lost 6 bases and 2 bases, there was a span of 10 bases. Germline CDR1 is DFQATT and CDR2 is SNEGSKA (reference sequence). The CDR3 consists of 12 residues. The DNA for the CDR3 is TGCAGTGCCTCGCCCGTAAACTATGGCTACACCTTC. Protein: CSASPVNYGYTF.

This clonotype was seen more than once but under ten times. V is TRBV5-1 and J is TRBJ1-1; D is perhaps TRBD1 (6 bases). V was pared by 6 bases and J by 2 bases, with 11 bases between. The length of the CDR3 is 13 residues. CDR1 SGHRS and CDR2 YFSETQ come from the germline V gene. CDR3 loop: CASKMTGNTEAFF. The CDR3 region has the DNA TGCGCCAGCAAAATGACAGGAAACACTGAAGCTTTCTTT.

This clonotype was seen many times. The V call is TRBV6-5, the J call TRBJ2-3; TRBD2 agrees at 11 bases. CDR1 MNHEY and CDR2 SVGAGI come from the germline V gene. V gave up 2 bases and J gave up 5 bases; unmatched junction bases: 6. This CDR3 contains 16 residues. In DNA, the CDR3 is TGTGCCAGCAGTTACACGGCTAGCGGGAGGAGAGATACGCAGTATTTT. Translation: CASSYTASGRRDTQYF.

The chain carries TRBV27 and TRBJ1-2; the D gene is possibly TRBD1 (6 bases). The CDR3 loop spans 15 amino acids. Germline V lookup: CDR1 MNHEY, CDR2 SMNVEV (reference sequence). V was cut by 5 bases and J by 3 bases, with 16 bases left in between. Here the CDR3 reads CASSPTVGGDYGYTF. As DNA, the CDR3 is TGTGCCAGCAGTCCGACGGTAGGGGGTGACTATGGCTACACCTTC.

DNA of the CDR3: TGTGCCAGCAGCTTAGGGCCAATGTCGTTCTTC. Translated, it gives CASSLGPMSFF. The V gene is TRBV7-2, the J gene TRBJ2-1; D is unresolved. The CDR3 contains 11 residues. Trimming pared 1 base from V and 15 bases from J, leaving 10 bases between. From germline, CDR1 is SGHTA and CDR2 FQGNSA.

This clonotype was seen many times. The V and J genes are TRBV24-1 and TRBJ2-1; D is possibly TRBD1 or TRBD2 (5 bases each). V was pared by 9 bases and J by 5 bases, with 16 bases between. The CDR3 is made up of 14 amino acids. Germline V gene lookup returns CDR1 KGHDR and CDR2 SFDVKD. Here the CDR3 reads CATSGTGTNNEQFF. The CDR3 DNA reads TGTGCCACCTCGGGAACCGGGACCAACAATGAGCAGTTCTTC.